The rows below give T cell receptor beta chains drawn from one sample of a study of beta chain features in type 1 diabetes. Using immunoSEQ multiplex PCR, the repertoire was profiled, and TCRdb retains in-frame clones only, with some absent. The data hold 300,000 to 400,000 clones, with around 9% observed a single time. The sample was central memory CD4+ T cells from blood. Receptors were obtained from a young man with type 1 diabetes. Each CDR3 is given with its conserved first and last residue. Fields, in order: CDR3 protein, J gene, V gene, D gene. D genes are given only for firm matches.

CDR3: CATSRDLGARQPQHF; J: TRBJ1-5; V: TRBV15; D: .
CDR3: CASSDRLNTEAFF; J: TRBJ1-1; V: TRBV27; D: .
CDR3: CASSHRQNNSPLHF; J: TRBJ1-6; V: TRBV6-6; D: .
CDR3: CASSQESGVGYTF; J: TRBJ1-2; V: TRBV4-1; D: .
CDR3: CASKSGQGNEKLFF; J: TRBJ1-4; V: TRBV2; D: TRBD1
CDR3: CASSPQGPNTGELFF; J: TRBJ2-2; V: TRBV2; D: TRBD1
CDR3: CASSQPNTGELFF; J: TRBJ2-2; V: TRBV4-3; D: .
CDR3: CASSEGTANYGYTF; J: TRBJ1-2; V: TRBV6-1; D: TRBD1
CDR3: CASSPTGSSGNTIYF; J: TRBJ1-3; V: TRBV18; D: .
CDR3: CASSEGLATYNEQFF; J: TRBJ2-1; V: TRBV7-2; D: TRBD2
CDR3: CASAKETQYF; J: TRBJ2-5; V: TRBV7-2; D: .
CDR3: CASGMTGRTDTQYF; J: TRBJ2-3; V: TRBV28; D: .
CDR3: CASAPSSTGTYGYTF; J: TRBJ1-2; V: TRBV27; D: TRBD1
CDR3: CASSLGGPWGQGNNEQFF; J: TRBJ2-1; V: TRBV7-2; D: TRBD1
CDR3: CASSLSTGGRDGYTF; J: TRBJ1-2; V: TRBV5-1; D: .
CDR3: CASSQAPRPTEAFF; J: TRBJ1-1; V: TRBV4-3; D: .
CDR3: CSVVGGLGVGYTF; J: TRBJ1-2; V: TRBV29-1; D: .
CDR3: CASSEYRDRNYTF; J: TRBJ1-2; V: TRBV10-1; D: TRBD1